The clone carrying this TCR beta chain has only a few counts. The antigen remains unidentified. Sample time point: sample taken at primary tumor resection. Samples came from some 73 TRACERx patients with untreated early-stage lung cancer. Tumor, nontumor lung or frozen PBMC supplied whole RNA that was sequenced unsorted. This specimen belongs to a study of spatial heterogeneity in lung cancer. Carried by each TCR cDNA molecule was a unique molecular identifier. MiXCR, run by TCRdb on the 5' RACE reads, gives a single entry per CDR3 protein. The sample has approximately 7,000 distinct CDR3 sequences, approximately 20% seen once. Whole-study findings and limits: Mutation tallies in tumors tracked expanded intratumoral alpha and beta TCR counts.

Germline-derived CDR1 and CDR2 are MDHEN and SYDVKM. J was trimmed by 0 bases and V by 4 bases; bases with no gene match: 10. The CDR3 loop spans 19 amino acids. This TCR derives from a female donor with early-stage non-small cell lung cancer. V usage is TRBV28 and J usage is TRBJ2-4, with 12 bases fitting TRBD2. Sequencing was performed on lung tumor tissue, taken at surgery. The CDR3 loop reads CASSSISSGGAIAKNIQYF. The DNA of the CDR3 is TGTGCCAGCAGTTCCATCTCTAGCGGGGGGGCCATAGCCAAAAACATTCAGTACTTC. The entire variable domain, with the rest obtained from reference TRBV28 and TRBJ2-4, is as follows: DVKVTQSSRYLVKRTGEKVFLECVQDMDHENMFWYRQDPGLGLRLIYFSYDVKMKEKGDIPEGYSVSREKKERFSLILESASTNQTSMYLCASSSISSGGAIAKNIQYFGAGTRLSVL.